One T cell receptor (beta chain) is described in this entry. The source of the sample is a study of shared clonotypes between healthy human individuals. Within Nashville, Tennessee resided all donors, each a Caucasian adult. CDR1 is SEHNR and CDR2 is FQNEAQ in the germline V gene (reference sequence). The CDR3 covers 12 residues. V was shortened by 5 bases and J by 8 bases, with 12 bases between the two germline ends. Spread over ten immunoSEQ deep assay plates, unsorted PBMC DNA underwent sequencing. Sequenced by immunoSEQ multiplex PCR; TCRdb stores in-frame clones only, minus some. The sample lists fewer than 600,000 clones, around 77% seen once, with about 11% in the top ten.

This TCR was sampled from a woman in her 40s in good health. Some clones in this sample may be carry-over from other donors' samples. The J gene is TRBJ1-2, the V gene TRBV7-9, with D perhaps matching TRBD1 (6 bases). The source material was PBMCs. Written as DNA, the CDR3 is TGTGCCAGCAGCCCTTCGGGGGCGGGCTACACCTTC. Its protein is CASSPSGAGYTF.